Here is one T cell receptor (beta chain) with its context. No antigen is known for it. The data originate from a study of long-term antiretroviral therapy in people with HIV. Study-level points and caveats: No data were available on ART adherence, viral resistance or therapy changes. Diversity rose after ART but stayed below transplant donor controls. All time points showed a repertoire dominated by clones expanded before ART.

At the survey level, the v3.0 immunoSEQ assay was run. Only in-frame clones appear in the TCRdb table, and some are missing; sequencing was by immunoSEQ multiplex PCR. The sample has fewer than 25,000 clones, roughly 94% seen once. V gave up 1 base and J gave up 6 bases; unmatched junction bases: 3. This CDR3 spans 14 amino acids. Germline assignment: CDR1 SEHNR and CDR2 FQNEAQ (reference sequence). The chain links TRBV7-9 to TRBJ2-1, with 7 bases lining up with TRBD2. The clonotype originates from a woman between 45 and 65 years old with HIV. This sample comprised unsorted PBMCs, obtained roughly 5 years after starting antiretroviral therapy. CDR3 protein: CASSLGLAGNEQFF. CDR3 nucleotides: TGTGCCAGCAGCTTAGGACTAGCCGGCAATGAGCAGTTCTTC.